A selection of T cell receptor beta chains follows, all from one sample in a study of T-cell reconstitution after alpha-beta-depleted transplantation in children. TCRdb analysed the PCR reads with MiXCR anew, one entry per CDR3 protein. The sample shows approximately 170,000 distinct CDR3 sequences, roughly 11% of them seen only once. The specimen comprised PBMCs, sampled before TCRalphabeta/CD19-depleted stem cell transplant. These receptors all stem from a boy aged 2 to 10 with acute myeloid leukemia, due to receive a stem cell transplant. Both conserved end residues are part of each CDR3. The order of the fields is clone size, D gene, CDR3 length, V gene, J gene, CDR3 DNA, CDR3 protein. The D gene is left open where the match is weak. The size of a clone is reported for some rows only, either as once, few or many, or as a class for expanded clones.

size: many
D: TRBD1
length: 15
V: TRBV7-3
J: TRBJ2-1
DNA: TGTGCCAGCAGCAAGACAGGGGGTACCTACAATGAGCAGTTCTTC
CDR3: CASSKTGGTYNEQFF

size: many
D: NA
length: 13
V: TRBV6-1
J: TRBJ2-1
DNA: TGTGCCAGCAGAAACACATGGAGGAATGAGCAGTTCTTC
CDR3: CASRNTWRNEQFF

size: NA
D: TRBD2
length: 15
V: TRBV6-2/TRBV6-3
J: TRBJ2-1
DNA: TGTGCCAGCAGTTACGTCGGGAGGGCCCACAATGAGCAGTTCTTC
CDR3: CASSYVGRAHNEQFF

size: many
D: TRBD2
length: 13
V: TRBV7-2
J: TRBJ2-1
DNA: TGTGCCAGCAGCCTGGTAGCGGGGGCTGAGCAGTTCTTC
CDR3: CASSLVAGAEQFF

size: many
D: TRBD2
length: 14
V: TRBV5-1
J: TRBJ2-3
DNA: TGCGCCAGCAGCTTGGAGCGGGAGATAGATACGCAGTATTTT
CDR3: CASSLEREIDTQYF

size: few
D: NA
length: 11
V: TRBV19
J: TRBJ2-7
DNA: TGTGGACCGACGGCCTCCTACGAGCAGTACTTC
CDR3: CGPTASYEQYF

size: many
D: NA
length: 16
V: TRBV7-6
J: TRBJ2-3
DNA: TGTGCCAGCAGCTTACGCCGGGCCGGGGGCACAGATACGCAGTATTTT
CDR3: CASSLRRAGGTDTQYF

size: many
D: TRBD1
length: 16
V: TRBV27
J: TRBJ1-5
DNA: TGTGCCAGCAGCGGGAGGACAGGGGGAGGTAATCAGCCCCAGCATTTT
CDR3: CASSGRTGGGNQPQHF

size: many
D: TRBD2
length: 16
V: TRBV20-1
J: TRBJ2-1
DNA: TGCAGTGCTAGAGATCGGGGACTAGGAGTCCGCAATGAGCAGTTCTTC
CDR3: CSARDRGLGVRNEQFF

size: NA
D: NA
length: 15
V: TRBV29-1
J: TRBJ2-7
DNA: TGCAGCGTTGAAGATAGAATGGGCCCATCCTACGAGCAGTACTTC
CDR3: CSVEDRMGPSYEQYF

size: many
D: TRBD1
length: 12
V: TRBV6-5
J: TRBJ1-1
DNA: TGTGCCAGCAGCACAACAGGGGCTGAAGCTTTCTTT
CDR3: CASSTTGAEAFF

size: many
D: TRBD1
length: 13
V: TRBV2
J: TRBJ2-1
DNA: TGTGCCAGGGACAGGCTGGCCTACAATGAGCAGTTCTTC
CDR3: CARDRLAYNEQFF

size: many
D: TRBD1
length: 12
V: TRBV29-1
J: TRBJ2-1
DNA: TGCAGCGGGGACAGGGCAGACGGTGAGCAGTTCTTC
CDR3: CSGDRADGEQFF

size: many
D: NA
length: 11
V: TRBV5-1
J: TRBJ2-7
DNA: TGCGCCAGCAGCCTCCACTACGAGCAGTACTTC
CDR3: CASSLHYEQYF

size: few
D: NA
length: 11
V: TRBV7-6
J: TRBJ1-1
DNA: TGTGCCACCCAGCCGGGCCCTGAAGCTTTCTTT
CDR3: CATQPGPEAFF

size: many
D: TRBD1
length: 14
V: TRBV5-1
J: TRBJ1-1
DNA: TGCGCCAGCAGCCCCGACAGGGGGAACACTGAAGCTTTCTTT
CDR3: CASSPDRGNTEAFF

size: many
D: NA
length: 17
V: TRBV4-1
J: TRBJ2-1
DNA: TGCGCCAGCAGCCAAGGGGTGGGGACCAATCCCAACGATGAGCAGTTCTTC
CDR3: CASSQGVGTNPNDEQFF

size: many
D: NA
length: 14
V: TRBV20-1
J: TRBJ2-4
DNA: TGCAGTGCTAGAGATTCTGGGGTCGGAAACATTCAGTACTTC
CDR3: CSARDSGVGNIQYF

size: many
D: TRBD1
length: 17
V: TRBV28
J: TRBJ2-3
DNA: TGTGCCAGCAGTTTTCCCCTTCTCAGACAGGGCGCCGATACGCAGTATTTT
CDR3: CASSFPLLRQGADTQYF

size: many
D: TRBD1
length: 16
V: TRBV5-1
J: TRBJ1-6
DNA: TGCGCCAGCAGCCCGAGAGGACAGGGGGAAAATTCACCCCTCCACTTT
CDR3: CASSPRGQGENSPLHF

size: NA
D: TRBD2
length: 15
V: TRBV20-1
J: TRBJ2-5
DNA: TGCAGTGCTAGTTTAGCGGGAGGCACTTGGGAGACCCAGTACTTC
CDR3: CSASLAGGTWETQYF

size: many
D: TRBD1
length: 14
V: TRBV5-5
J: TRBJ1-1
DNA: TGTGCCAGCAGCATCGCAGGGGGATGGGCTGAAGCTTTCTTT
CDR3: CASSIAGGWAEAFF

size: many
D: NA
length: 14
V: TRBV18
J: TRBJ2-4
DNA: TGTGCCAGCTCACCGGGACAAAGGTCGAACATTCAGTACTTC
CDR3: CASSPGQRSNIQYF

size: many
D: TRBD1
length: 15
V: TRBV5-1
J: TRBJ2-3
DNA: TGCGCCAGCAGCGTAACCGGGACAGGAGGAGATACGCAGTATTTT
CDR3: CASSVTGTGGDTQYF

size: many
D: NA
length: 14
V: TRBV28
J: TRBJ1-1
DNA: TGTGCCAGCAGTTTCGGCAGGGAGGGAACTGAAGCTTTCTTT
CDR3: CASSFGREGTEAFF